This T cell receptor (beta chain) was documented in a study of T cells in Graves' hyperthyroidism and ophthalmopathy. As for the study in general: Staff took peripheral blood when the initial diagnosis was made, before any treatment began.

CDR3 length: 13 residues. V lost 3 bases and J 7 bases, leaving 10 bases between the germline ends. As for this clonotype: Its antigen is undetermined.

Amplified regions were TCR beta CDR3 sequences from RNA transcripts. Carried out on the TCR CDR3, a first-round RT-PCR used the HTBI primer set. TCRdb re-called the multiplex PCR reads through MiXCR, storing one row per CDR3 protein. Of 96,000 or so distinct CDR3 sequences in the sample, about 51% are singletons; the top ten hold 25% to 30%. Study-wide results and caveats: The blood repertoire included most of the expanded thyroid clonotypes above 0.001. Ophthalmopathy was told apart from stable hyperthyroidism by a 13 V-J model.

Absent ophthalmopathy progression within 18 months defined stable Graves' hyperthyroidism. The chain recombines TRBV12-3 or TRBV12-4 with TRBJ1-3; the D gene is possibly TRBD1 (5 bases). The material sequenced was blood. The sequence derives from a woman between 40 and 50 years old with Graves' hyperthyroidism. The CDR3 protein is CASSLIGVNTIYF. CDR3 in DNA: TGTGCCAGCAGTTTGATAGGGGTGAACACCATATATTTT.